This T cell receptor beta chain comes out of a study of blood T cells in healthy people across ages. Together with a sample-barcoded 5' primer, a J-beta primer mix was included in a second PCR lasting roughly 6 to 12 cycles. TCRdb ran MiXCR on the 5' RACE reads and lists one entry per CDR3 protein. The sample includes 1.5 million to 2 million distinct CDR3 sequences, about 30% seen only once; the top ten take over 7%. Trimming took 3 bases from V and 3 from J, leaving 17 bases between them. This CDR3 is 16 amino acids long. Germline V CDR1 and CDR2: SGHTA, FQGNSA. This clonotype has only a few counts.

The source material was blood. V is TRBV7-2 and J is TRBJ1-1; D remains ambiguous. The TCR originated in a woman in her twenties or thirties in good health. The CDR3 region is CASSFDGLLRYTEAFF. In DNA form, the CDR3 reads TGTGCCAGCAGCTTCGACGGACTATTGCGGTACACTGAAGCTTTCTTT.